This TCR beta chain was sequenced for a study of T cell repertoires in aging, cancer and after chemotherapy. Trimming shortened V by 3 bases and J by 1 base, and 8 bases separated the two germline ends. This CDR3 comprises 13 residues. Germline V lookup: CDR1 GTSNPN, CDR2 SVGIG (reference sequence). TCR beta rearrangements were amplified from peripheral blood genomic DNA. Concerning this clonotype itself: Antigen specificity is unknown.

Multiplex touch-down PCR with TRB-A/B primers amplified rearranged V-D-J TRB sequences. TCRdb reprocessed the multiplex PCR reads via MiXCR and lists one record per CDR3 protein. The top ten clones hold about 7% of a sample with about 13,000 distinct CDR3 sequences, roughly 35% of them seen once. Study results and caveats: Loss of evenness, beyond lost richness, contributed to age-related TCR diversity decline in cancer patients.

The sequence derives from a human donor in good health. The donor label of this sample is uncertain. Sequencing was done on a sample of blood. The rearrangement links TRBV30 to TRBJ2-3; tentatively, D is TRBD1 (6 bases). The chain's CDR3 is CAWSRGGTDTQYF. In DNA form, the CDR3 reads TGTGCCTGGAGCAGGGGCGGCACAGATACGCAGTATTTT.